The 17 T cell receptor beta chains presented below share a single source sample, sequenced in a study of T cell responses to AZD1222 COVID-19 vaccine. Assay used: immunoSEQ multiplex PCR; TCRdb lists only in-frame clones, some missing. This table holds some 140,000 clones, roughly 85% found once. The material sequenced was peripheral blood, taken 28 days after the second dose of the MenACWY control vaccine. The source of these receptors is an adult who received the MenACWY meningococcal vaccine as a control.

There are a few counts of this clone. The chain employs TRBV7-2 and TRBJ2-2; unclear D gene. The CDR3 is made up of 15 amino acids. CDR1 is SGHTA, CDR2 FQGNSA, per germline. Trimming removed 5 bases at V and 1 base at J, with 11 bases between. The CDR3 sequence is CASSPYWGNTGELFF. The CDR3 region has the DNA TGTGCCAGCAGCCCGTACTGGGGGAACACCGGGGAGCTGTTTTTT.

V is TRBV21-1 and J is TRBJ2-7; the table's D call, TRBD2, has no DNA check behind it. TRBV21-1 is marked as a pseudogene. The length of the CDR3 is 13 residues. CDR3 DNA: TGTGCCAGCAGCCTAGCGGTTTTTTACGAGCAGTACGTC. Residues: CASSLAVFYEQYV.

This clone appeared a few times. The chain uses TRBV7-2 and TRBJ2-5, with D possibly TRBD1 on 5 matching bases. The CDR3 runs to 15 residues. Trimming removed 1 base at V and 2 bases at J, with 11 bases between. CDR1 and CDR2 from the germline V gene are SGHTA and FQGNSA. CDR3 protein: CASSLVDRSQETQYF. Written as DNA, the CDR3 is TGTGCCAGCAGCTTAGTCGACAGATCTCAAGAGACCCAGTACTTC.

The J gene is TRBJ1-1, the V gene TRBV7-9, with 7 nucleotides matching TRBD1. Germline values: CDR1 SEHNR, CDR2 FQNEAQ (reference sequence). The CDR3 totals 15 residues. V gave up 4 bases and J gave up 6 bases; unmatched junction bases: 11. The CDR3 nucleotides read TGTGCCAGCAGCTCCCAGGGGGGCCCGAGCCCTGAAGCTTTCTTT. The encoded protein is CASSSQGGPSPEAFF.

Only a few counts were recorded for this clone. The gene calls are TRBV12-2 and TRBJ1-1. TRBV12-2 is labeled a pseudogene. The CDR3 runs to 12 residues. CDR3 sequence (DNA): TGTGCAAGTCGCTCCTCAGGGAGGTTAGCTTTCTTT. This sequence encodes CASRSSGRLAFF.

The rearrangement uses TRBV7-7 and TRBJ1-1; D remains unclear. This CDR3 comprises 13 residues. V was shortened by 4 bases and J by 2 bases, with 8 bases between the two germline ends. Germline V gene sequence: CDR1 SSHAT, CDR2 FNYEAQ (reference sequence). CDR3 region: CASSSAVNTEAFF. CDR3 sequence (DNA): TGTGCCAGCAGCTCCGCAGTTAACACTGAAGCTTTCTTT.

V is TRBV7-9 and J is TRBJ2-3; possible D gene TRBD2, 6 bases. There are 15 residues in the CDR3. Per germline, CDR1 SEHNR and CDR2 FQNEAQ (reference sequence). Between the trimmed V and J ends, which lost 5 bases and 4 bases, there was a span of 16 bases. CDR3 coding DNA: TGTGCCAGCAGCCCCTTTGGTAGCGGTTCAGATACGCAGTATTTT. Translation gives CASSPFGSGSDTQYF. Supplemented by reference TRBV7-9 and TRBJ2-3, the full variable domain reads DTGVSQNPRHKITKRGQNVTFRCDPISEHNRLYWYRQTLGQGPEFLTYFQNEAQLEKSRLLSDRFSAERPKGSFSTLEIQRTEQGDSAMYLCASSPFGSGSDTQYFGPGTRLTVL.

This chain connects TRBV27 to TRBJ2-5; 9 bases are shared with TRBD2. Germline V gene sequence: CDR1 MNHEY, CDR2 SMNVEV (reference sequence). The junction had 7 bases not matched to a gene; V was cut back by 5 bases and J by 0 bases. CDR3 size: 16 residues. The CDR3 nucleotides are TGTGCCAGCAGTCCTGTAGCGGGGGAGTACCAAGAGACCCAGTACTTC. As protein: CASSPVAGEYQETQYF.

The chain is built from TRBV6-1 and TRBJ1-2, with D possibly TRBD1 on 6 matching bases. V was cut by 3 bases and J by 5 bases, with 10 bases left in between. Germline lookup yields CDR1 MNHNS and CDR2 SASEGT. The CDR3 contains 13 residues. The CDR3 is CASSDRGRYGYTF. CDR3 DNA: TGTGCCAGCAGTGACAGGGGACGGTATGGCTACACCTTC.

The chain links TRBV29-1 to TRBJ1-1; tentatively, D is TRBD1 (6 bases). The CDR3 is 11 residues long. Trimming cost V 7 bases and J 2 bases, with 8 bases left between them. From germline, CDR1 is SQVTM and CDR2 ANQGSEA. CDR3 region: CSGGHNTEAFF. The DNA for the CDR3 is TGCAGCGGGGGACACAACACTGAAGCTTTCTTT.

The chain uses TRBV5-4 and TRBJ2-1, with 9 positions matching TRBD2. CDR1 is SGHNT, CDR2 YYREEE, per germline (reference sequence). CDR3 length: 14 residues. Unmatched junction bases numbered 8, after V lost 5 bases and J lost 8 bases. The CDR3 loop is CASRGGRAADEQFF. The CDR3 DNA follows: TGTGCCAGCAGGGGCGGGAGGGCCGCGGATGAGCAGTTCTTC.

The V gene is TRBV28, the J gene TRBJ2-2, with D unresolved. CDR3 size: 10 residues. CDR1 MDHEN and CDR2 SYDVKM come from the germline V gene. Between the trimmed V and J ends, which lost 8 bases and 9 bases, there was a span of 7 bases. CDR3 nucleotides: TGTGCCAGCGGGCGGAGGGAGCTGTTTTTT. Protein: CASGRRELFF.

V usage is TRBV10-3 and J usage is TRBJ2-1, with 7 nucleotides matching TRBD2. The CDR3 is 17 amino acids. J was trimmed by 5 bases and V by 0 bases; bases with no gene match: 10. Germline V gene lookup returns CDR1 ENHRY and CDR2 SYGVKD. The CDR3: CAISESRASGDNNEQFF. The CDR3 bases are TGTGCCATCAGTGAGTCCCGAGCTAGCGGCGACAACAATGAGCAGTTCTTC.

The chain has TRBV9 and TRBJ2-5; D unclear. Per the germline V gene, CDR1 is SGDLS and CDR2 is YYNGEE. The CDR3 is 13 amino acids. V lost 3 bases to trimming and J lost 5 bases, with 11 bases between them. The CDR3 DNA reads as TGTGCCAGCAGCGCGGACGCAAGGGAGACCCAGTACTTC. It is translated as CASSADARETQYF.

This chain links TRBV20-1 with TRBJ1-4, with TRBD1 matching over 9 bases. The ends lost 3 bases at V and 7 bases at J; junction bases unmatched: 6. Germline V gene sequence: CDR1 DFQATT, CDR2 SNEGSKA (reference sequence). The CDR3 has 14 residues. As DNA, the CDR3 is TGCAGTGCTAGTCGGACAGGGGTGGTTGAAAAACTGTTTTTT. Amino acid sequence: CSASRTGVVEKLFF.

The V call is TRBV5-4, the J call TRBJ2-5; 15 bases match TRBD2. The length of the CDR3 is 17 residues. V was pared by 3 bases and J by 2 bases, with 5 bases of the junction left unmatched. The germline V gene has CDR1 SGHNT and CDR2 YYREEE (reference sequence). The CDR3 is CASSSGTSGGPQETQYF. In nucleotides, the CDR3 is TGTGCCAGCAGCTCCGGGACTAGCGGGGGGCCTCAAGAGACCCAGTACTTC.

The chain carries TRBV18 and TRBJ1-1; 8 bases map to TRBD1. With 3 bases clipped from V and 0 bases from J, the junction kept 18 bases outside the gene matches. The CDR3 covers 20 residues. The germline gives CDR1 KGHSH, CDR2 LQKENI. The CDR3 is CASSPFTLTAGGRMNTEAFF. CDR3 coding DNA: TGTGCCAGCTCACCTTTCACCCTAACCGCAGGGGGCCGGATGAACACTGAAGCTTTCTTT.